The sequence of this T cell receptor (beta chain) was determined in a study of OX40 agonist ivuxolimab in advanced cancers. Study-wide context: Across the patients, intravenous ivuxolimab was delivered every 2 weeks at 0.01 to 10 mg/kg. Recorded diagnoses for dose-escalation patients were hepatocellular carcinoma, melanoma, renal cell or head and neck cancer.

Generated by immunoSEQ multiplex PCR, the TCRdb table keeps only in-frame clones and is missing some. The sample lists around 43,000 clones; approximately 86% were seen once. The CDR3 is made up of 15 amino acids. Germline-derived CDR1 and CDR2 are SGHNT and YYREEE (reference sequence). V lost 2 bases and J 4 bases, leaving 15 bases between the germline ends. The sequence came from an adult with an advanced solid tumor such as melanoma, head and neck, liver or kidney cancer. Sequences were derived from CD4+ or CD8+ T cells sorted from blood, sampled in a trial of the OX40 agonist ivuxolimab. The chain links TRBV5-4 to TRBJ1-1; no firm D call. CDR3 sequence reads: CASSLGSTKGTEAFF. The CDR3 DNA is TGTGCCAGCAGCTTAGGGAGTACTAAGGGCACTGAAGCTTTCTTT. Supplemented by reference TRBV5-4 and TRBJ1-1, the full variable domain reads ETGVTQSPTHLIKTRGQQVTLRCSSQSGHNTVSWYQQALGQGPQFIFQYYREEENGRGNFPPRFSGLQFPNYSSELNVNALELDDSALYLCASSLGSTKGTEAFFGQGTRLTVV.